This T cell receptor (beta chain) comes out of a study of cytomegalovirus exposure and HLA in healthy donors (dated by TCRdb to about 2017). Regarding the complete study: According to an earlier analysis of a few hundred of the donors, about 179 million T cells yielded 117 million unique TCR beta sequences and 276 Gb of sequence data. Roughly 300 gigabases of sequencing data and tens of millions of unique TCR sequences made up an early release that covered nearly 650 HLA-typed donors. Among the roughly 410 genotyped donors, around 79% belonged to the genetic ancestry cluster associated with self-reported Caucasian donors. The study was designed to test whether signatures of past pathogen exposure could be identified by cataloging public T cell receptors. Using immunosequencing, the study profiled T cell repertoires from about 650 subjects and related those repertoires to cytomegalovirus serostatus. Along with the approximately 700-subject first cohort, a separate validation cohort of over 90 different subjects was used. High-throughput TCR immunosequencing, statistical association of individual TCRs with disease status, and machine learning were combined to predict cytomegalovirus infection status. To study patterns of TCR occurrence, a later analysis re-analyzed previously published TCR beta repertoires from more than 550 donors and added high-resolution HLA genotyping. The later analysis used no new phenotypic data to find candidate immune exposures, relying instead on TCR beta sequences and their occurrence across donors. An earlier analysis of some 600 of the donors applied high-throughput TCR beta sequencing to assess whether each TCR beta V gene segment acted as functional or pseudogenic. Donor age, sex, ethnicity and CMV serostatus were compiled together with the repertoire data. A later genetic analysis used genome-wide SNP genotypes for about three fifths of the 666 donors, treating that subset as a discovery cohort. All discovery cohort repertoires had been generated using a single sequencing platform. HLA typing covered class I and class II loci at four-digit resolution. Typing coverage differed by locus: A, B, C, DRB1 and DQB1 were typed in roughly 620-630 donors, DQA1 in 522, DPA1 in around 610, and DPB1 in roughly 470. Because of strong linkage in the cohort, five DR-DQ haplotypes were treated as single units for association and clustering. Among 398 genotyped donors of the cohort, an average of about 240,000 unique TCR beta nucleotide sequences were sequenced per donor, about a sixth of them non-productive. Overall study outcomes, separate from this receptor: The classifier was reported to diagnose cytomegalovirus status with high specificity and sensitivity in both the original cohort and the validation cohort. Correlated functional status among segregating V segments might be attributable to linkage disequilibrium, but an unknown experimental factor could not be ruled out. Compared with equally common non-associated chains, HLA-associated TCR beta chains in a later analysis were more clonally expanded and had lower generation probabilities. Broadly in line with IMGT annotations, most TCR beta V segments showed up in productive rearrangements about 90% or about 30% of the time in an earlier analysis of under 700 of the donors. A total of 150 to 200 TCR beta chains were listed by the study as associated with cytomegalovirus. A later analysis reported that several top co-occurrence clusters appeared linked to parvovirus B19, influenza, CMV and Epstein-Barr virus. Because some donors lacked HLA typing at each locus, the association tests relied only on the typed subset. According to a later analysis, most CMV-associated TCR beta chains appeared to be HLA-restricted, and the HLA associations seemed to be driven largely by CMV exposure. In a later analysis, TCR association rates were found to vary across HLA loci, with the most associated TCRs seen for DRB1 alleles and the fewest for HLA-C alleles. Roughly 17 rarely observed V segments, including chromosome 9 orphons, were excluded from the earlier analysis of just under 600 of the donors because counts were too low. The authors suggested that the approach could potentially be extended to other disease states and immunological phenotypes. A later genetic analysis associated a missense DCLRE1C variant with V-gene and J-gene trimming of TCR beta chains, and an independent cohort replicated the association. A further reported finding was that TCR beta sequences accurately predicted the HLA-A and HLA-B alleles for most subjects in the first cohort. Immune exposure information for the cohort was limited to CMV serostatus. Some IMGT-functional V segments, including TRBV6-2 and TRBV6-3, could not be distinguished by the 87-base-pair reads and were therefore excluded. Only TCR beta chains were sequenced in this cohort, and the absence of alpha or paired-chain data limited detectable features. Strong co-occurrence of HLA alleles, especially DR and DQ, made assigning TCR associations to individual alleles difficult. In a later genetic analysis, fewer N-insertions in productive TCRs were reported among donors in an Asian-associated ancestry cluster than the roughly 700-donor mean. In vitro tests confirmed that a few of the cytomegalovirus-associated TCR beta chains recognize cytomegalovirus antigens. Most TCR sequences were observed very rarely across donors, whereas some public TCRs were present in many individuals. A later analysis associated 16,951 TCR beta sequences with specific HLA alleles at a false discovery rate of 0.05. Presence/absence analyses assumed roughly uniform sequencing depth across donors, an assumption that may not hold. A group of highly shared sequence variants was considered likely to be a technical artifact of the sequencing pipeline.

A word on this clone: No antigen is known for it. No base-level quality is on record; no much larger clone is a single base apart.

In total, fewer than 750 healthy bone marrow donors made up the cohort. All cohort members were sampled while nominally healthy, although unrecorded immune exposures were likely present. The donor tested CMV seropositive and was one of the 289 seropositive cohort members. A peripheral blood sample was collected from each donor, and TCR beta sequencing was performed on peripheral blood mononuclear cells. The Qiagen DNeasy Blood Extraction Kit was used to extract genomic DNA from the blood cell samples. The library was produced with the immunoSEQ multiplex PCR assay. A mixture of 60 forward primers for TCR Vbeta segments and 13 reverse primers for TCR Jbeta segments was used in the multiplex PCR. Amplification of the CDR3 region of rearranged TCR beta genes was performed with a multiplex PCR assay on genomic DNA. On the Illumina HiSeq System, the amplified TCR beta libraries were sequenced as 87-base-pair reads. Per the authors' processing: Across the 670 or so repertoires, a later analysis counted tens of millions of unique TCR beta chains, around 10 million of which were shared by at least two donors. To remove PCR and sequencing errors, raw reads were error-corrected and collapsed into unique sequences using a nearest-neighbor algorithm that merged closely related sequences. To assign V, D and J gene segments, CDR3 sequences were aligned to IMGT reference sequences. For a sequence to be retained, a match of at least six nucleotides to both a V gene segment and a J gene segment was required. A rearrangement counted as productive if the CDR3 had no stop codons and remained in frame with V and J, and every other rearrangement counted as non-productive. Following IMGT convention, CDR3 was defined as the stretch from the second conserved V-encoded cysteine to the conserved J-encoded phenylalanine. The earlier analysis of about 570 of the donors excluded any sequence lacking an unambiguous match to a single V gene segment. An earlier analysis of 587 of the donors classified V segments as functional when productive rearrangements were above 56.7% and as segregating when the standard deviation between donors was above 5%. To diagnose cytomegalovirus status from the catalog of TCR beta chain sequences, a statistical classification framework was built. V and J gene assignment, in a later analysis, came from comparing TCR nucleotide sequences with IMGT/GENE-DB human TR gene sequences. The TCRdist pipeline was used in a later analysis to assign CDR3 sequences and most-parsimonious VDJ recombination scenarios. A later analysis defined each TCR beta chain by its CDR3 amino acid sequence plus V-gene family, and excluded reads lacking a unique V-gene family. In a later analysis, 450 to 600 highly shared, low-generation-probability nucleotide sequences were removed to address suspected cross-contamination and a sequencing artifact. A later analysis calculated a clonal expansion index for each public chain from normalized within-repertoire ranks of inferred template counts. In a later analysis, generation probabilities were computed using a VDJ recombination model fitted to out-of-frame rearrangements, and the results were checked against IGoR. In a later analysis, hypergeometric tests were used to score TCR-TCR, TCR-HLA and TCR-CMV co-occurrence, with a repertoire-size bias correction applied to TCR pairs. False discovery rates were estimated in a later analysis by permuting HLA or CMV assignments 20 times. In a later analysis, co-occurring TCRs were grouped using DBSCAN, with TCRdist sequence similarity added in when clustering inside HLA-allele-positive subsets. Repertoires with fewer than 30,000 or more than 120,000 public chains, plus five repertoires with anomalous nucleotide sharing, were excluded from co-occurrence clustering. TCRdb re-hosts the immuneACCESS table, in-frame sequences only. Its copies lack some clones; in the studies checked, an unresolved V gene accounts for under half of them, and the cause for the rest is not known. V, J and clone size reflect that table, while D and trimming were determined from the DNA. The sample table holds about 180,000 clones, of which around 84% were seen once. Around 1.2% of the sample rests with the top ten.

V is cut by 7 bases and J by 6 bases, and the space between the germline ends is 10 bases. The CDR3 has 12 amino acids, counting the end cysteine and phenylalanine. Left in the record is the CDR3 DNA by itself, 36 bases read in frame from the first base. The germline V gene (reference sequence) sets CDR1 to LNHDA and CDR2 to SQIVND. This receptor was obtained from a girl aged 2 to 10 in good health and CMV-seropositive. The specimen was PBMCs. The rearranged segments are TRBV19 and TRBJ1-5, and possibly TRBD1, on 5 matching bases. The nucleotides are TGTGCCAGTATGGGGGGTTCTCAGCCCCAGCATTTT. The translation is CASMGGSQPQHF.